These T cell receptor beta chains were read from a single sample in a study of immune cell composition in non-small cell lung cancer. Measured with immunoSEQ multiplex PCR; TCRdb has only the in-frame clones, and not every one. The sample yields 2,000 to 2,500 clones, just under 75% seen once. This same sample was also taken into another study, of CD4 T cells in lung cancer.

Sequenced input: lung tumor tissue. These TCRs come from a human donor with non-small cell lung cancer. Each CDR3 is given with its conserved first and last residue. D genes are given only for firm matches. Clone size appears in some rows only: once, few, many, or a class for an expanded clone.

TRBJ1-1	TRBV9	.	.	CASSVAERNTEAFF	TGTGCCAGCAGCGTAGCGGAGAGGAACACTGAAGCTTTCTTT
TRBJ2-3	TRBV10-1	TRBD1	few	CASRKTGGAPTGTDTQYF	TGCGCCAGCAGAAAGACAGGGGGAGCTCCCACCGGGACAGATACGCAGTATTTT
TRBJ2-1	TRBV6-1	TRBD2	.	CASSSLAGAYNEQFF	TGTGCCAGCAGTTCTCTAGCGGGAGCCTACAATGAGCAGTTCTTC
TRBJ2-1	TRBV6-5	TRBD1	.	CASTETGGTYNEQFF	TGTGCCAGCACTGAGACAGGGGGCACCTACAATGAGCAGTTCTTC
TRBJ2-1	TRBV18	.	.	CASSLQRLPLNEQFF	TGTGCCAGCTCCCTTCAGAGACTTCCTTTGAATGAGCAGTTCTTC
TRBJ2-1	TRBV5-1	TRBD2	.	CASSLELAGANEQFF	TGCGCCAGCAGCTTGGAACTAGCGGGAGCAAATGAGCAGTTCTTC
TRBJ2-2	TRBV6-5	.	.	CASSYWGLTGELFF	TGTGCCAGCAGTTATTGGGGGCTCACCGGGGAGCTGTTTTTT
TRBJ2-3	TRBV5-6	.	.	CASSSSGQYADTQYF	TGTGCCAGCAGCTCCTCTGGACAATACGCAGATACGCAGTATTTT
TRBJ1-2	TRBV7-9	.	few	CASSLGSGTYGYTF	TGTGCCAGCAGCTTAGGCTCGGGAACCTATGGCTACACCTTC
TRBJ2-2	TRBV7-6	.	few	CASRRTNTGELFF	TGTGCCAGCCGGCGGACGAACACCGGGGAGCTGTTTTTT
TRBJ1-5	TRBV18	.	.	CASSPQENNQPQHF	TGTGCCAGCTCACCACAGGAGAATAATCAGCCCCAGCATTTT
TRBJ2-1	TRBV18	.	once	CASSPLRDHNEQFF	TGTGCCAGCTCACCACTACGGGATCACAATGAGCAGTTCTTC
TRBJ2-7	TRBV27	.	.	CASSTADWAEQYF	TGTGCCAGCAGTACTGCGGACTGGGCCGAGCAGTACTTC
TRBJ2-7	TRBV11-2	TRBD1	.	CASSLEGTGYPEQYF	TGTGCCAGCAGCTTAGAGGGGACAGGGTACCCCGAGCAGTACTTC
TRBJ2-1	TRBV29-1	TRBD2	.	CSAGTSGREQFF	TGCAGCGCCGGGACTAGCGGCAGGGAGCAGTTCTTC
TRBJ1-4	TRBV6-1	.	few	CASSESPTNEKLFF	TGTGCCAGCAGTGAATCCCCGACTAATGAAAAACTGTTTTTT
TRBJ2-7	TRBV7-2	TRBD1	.	CASSARQGTYEQYF	TGTGCCAGCAGCGCCCGACAGGGCACCTACGAGCAGTACTTC
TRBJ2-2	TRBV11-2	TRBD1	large	CASSWGTGGYTGELFF	TGTGCCAGCAGCTGGGGGACAGGGGGTTACACCGGGGAGCTGTTTTTT
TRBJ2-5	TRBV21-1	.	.	CASSTHLIHTRETQYF	TGTGCCAGCAGCACTCATTTAATTCACACCAGAGAGACCCAGTACTTC
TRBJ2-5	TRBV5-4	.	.	CASSLARQRNQETQYF	TGTGCCAGCAGCTTGGCTCGTCAGCGGAACCAAGAGACCCAGTACTTC
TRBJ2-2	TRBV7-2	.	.	CASSRWGGASTGELFF	TGTGCCAGCAGCCGATGGGGGGGGGCGTCCACCGGGGAGCTGTTTTTT
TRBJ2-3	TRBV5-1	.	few	CASSLVGAEDTQYF	TGCGCCAGCAGCTTGGTAGGGGCTGAGGATACGCAGTATTTT
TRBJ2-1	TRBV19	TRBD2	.	CATQGGLAGVGEQFF	TGTGCCACCCAAGGAGGGCTAGCGGGAGTGGGTGAGCAGTTCTTC
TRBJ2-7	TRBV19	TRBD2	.	CASSMGSGRTYEQYF	TGTGCCAGTAGTATGGGAAGCGGGAGGACCTACGAGCAGTACTTC
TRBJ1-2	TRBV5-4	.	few	CASSFSRETFNGYTF	TGTGCCAGCAGCTTTTCGCGGGAGACCTTCAATGGCTACACCTTC
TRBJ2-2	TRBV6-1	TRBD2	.	CASGLAGVVGELFF	TGTGCCAGCGGGCTAGCGGGAGTAGTCGGGGAGCTGTTTTTT
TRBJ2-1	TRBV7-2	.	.	CASSPRGDSARNEQFF	TGTGCCAGCAGTCCCCGAGGGGACTCCGCCCGGAATGAGCAGTTCTTC
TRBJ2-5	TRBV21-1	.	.	CASSKDWRDRGVETQYF	TGTGCCAGCAGCAAAGACTGGCGGGACAGGGGTGTAGAGACCCAGTACTTC
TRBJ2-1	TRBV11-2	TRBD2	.	CASSPIYSGRNRGNEQFF	TGTGCCAGCAGCCCGATTTATAGCGGGAGGAATAGAGGGAATGAGCAGTTCTTC
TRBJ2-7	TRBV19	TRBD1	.	CASSFRDRDYEQYF	TGTGCCAGTAGTTTCCGGGACAGGGACTACGAGCAGTACTTC
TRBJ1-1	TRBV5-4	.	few	CASSVQGLNTEAFF	TGTGCCAGCAGCGTACAGGGCTTGAACACTGAAGCTTTCTTT
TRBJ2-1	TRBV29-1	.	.	CSVPSLIKNEQFF	TGCAGCGTCCCTTCCCTTATAAAAAATGAGCAGTTCTTC
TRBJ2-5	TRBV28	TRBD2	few	CASTLGGLAGVETQYF	TGTGCCAGCACCCTTGGGGGACTAGCGGGAGTCGAGACCCAGTACTTC
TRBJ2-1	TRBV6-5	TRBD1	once	CASGQTGTERREQFF	TGTGCCAGCGGACAGACCGGGACAGAGCGGCGGGAGCAGTTCTTC
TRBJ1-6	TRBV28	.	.	CATRLGNSPLHF	TGTGCCACCCGACTAGGGAATTCACCCCTCCACTTT
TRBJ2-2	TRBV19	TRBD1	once	CASSMKGQGVYTGELFF	TGTGCCAGTAGTATGAAAGGACAGGGGGTATACACCGGGGAGCTGTTTTTT
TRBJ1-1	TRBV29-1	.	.	CSVVGQLNTEAFF	TGCAGCGTTGTCGGACAGCTGAACACTGAAGCTTTCTTT
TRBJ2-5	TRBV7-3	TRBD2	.	CASSPGGEETQYF	TGTGCCAGCAGCCCGGGGGGGGAAGAGACCCAGTACTTC
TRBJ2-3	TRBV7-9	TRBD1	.	CASSSQGPRTDTQYF	TGTGCCAGCAGCTCACAGGGGCCCCGCACAGATACGCAGTATTTT
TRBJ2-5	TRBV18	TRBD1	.	CASSPRGQYQETQYF	TGTGCCAGCTCACCTAGGGGACAGTACCAAGAGACCCAGTACTTC
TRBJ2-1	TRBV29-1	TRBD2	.	CSVVLAGYNEQFF	TGCAGCGTTGTTTTAGCGGGTTACAATGAGCAGTTCTTC
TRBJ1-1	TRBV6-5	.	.	CASSSDTGTEAFF	TGTGCCAGCAGTTCAGACACGGGAACTGAAGCTTTCTTT
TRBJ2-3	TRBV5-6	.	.	CASSLPQGSTDTQYF	TGTGCCAGCAGCTTGCCCCAGGGTAGCACAGATACGCAGTATTTT